This is a list of T cell receptor beta chains from one sample in a study of shared clonotypes between healthy human individuals. TCRdb's copy holds only in-frame clones and misses some; the assay was immunoSEQ multiplex PCR. This sample has roughly 680,000 clones; 72% occur once, and the top ten carry approximately 1.8%. The sequencing input was memory CD4+ T cells sorted from blood. These receptor sequences come from a young woman in good health. The CDR3 runs from the conserved cysteine through the conserved F or W. D genes are given only for firm matches. Clone size is stated in some rows and not others, as once, few, many or a class when expanded.

j_call clone_size v_call d_call cdr3_nt cdr3_aa
TRBJ2-5 few TRBV9 . TGTGCCAGCAGCGTAGCATACGGGACCTACCAAGAGACCCAGTACTTC CASSVAYGTYQETQYF
TRBJ1-5 . TRBV7-9 . TGTGCCAGCAACAGGCCCAATCAGCCCCAGCATTTT CASNRPNQPQHF
TRBJ2-1 . TRBV9 TRBD2 TGTGCCAGCAGCGTAGCGAGACTAGCGGGAGGCAATGAGCAGTTCTTC CASSVARLAGGNEQFF
TRBJ2-3 . TRBV28 TRBD1 TGTGCCAGCAGTTTAGGACAGGGACCAGATACGCAGTATTTT CASSLGQGPDTQYF
TRBJ2-1 few TRBV19 TRBD2 TGTGCCACTAGCGGGAGTATCTCCACGGGGAATGAGCAGTTCTTC CATSGSISTGNEQFF
TRBJ1-3 . TRBV10-3 . TGTGCCATCAGTGAAGTTGAAGGGTTTGGGTCTGGAAACACCATATATTTT CAISEVEGFGSGNTIYF
TRBJ2-1 once TRBV18 TRBD2 TGTGCCAGCTCCTCTTCCTCCAGCGGGAGTGTAGGAAGTGAGCAGTTCTTC CASSSSSSGSVGSEQFF
TRBJ2-3 . TRBV18 TRBD2 TGTGCCAGCTCACCTCTACCAGCGGGAGAGGCTGGTACGCAGTATTTT CASSPLPAGEAGTQYF
TRBJ2-1 . TRBV28 . TGTGCCAGCAGCCCAATAACAGGGTACACCTACAATGAGCAGTTCTTC CASSPITGYTYNEQFF
TRBJ1-2 . TRBV5-4 TRBD1 TGTGCCAGCAGCTTGGGGACAGGGAGGCCCGGCTATGGCTACACCTTC CASSLGTGRPGYGYTF
TRBJ1-3 . TRBV5-1 TRBD1 TGCGCCAGCAGCCAAAATGGACAGGTTGGAAACACCATATATTTT CASSQNGQVGNTIYF
TRBJ2-5 . TRBV19 . TGTGCCAGCCTTAAGGGGGAGACCCAGTACTTC CASLKGETQYF
TRBJ1-5 . TRBV7-2 TRBD1 TGTGCCAGCAGCTTAAACAGGGGCGAGAAGCCCCAGCATTTT CASSLNRGEKPQHF
TRBJ2-5 . TRBV11-2 TRBD2 TGTGCCAGCAGCTTAGCGGGAGGGCAAGAGACCCAGTACTTC CASSLAGGQETQYF
TRBJ1-3 . TRBV5-4 . TGTGCCAGCAGCTTGGACAGTCTCTCTGGAAACACCATATATTTT CASSLDSLSGNTIYF
TRBJ1-5 . TRBV6-6 TRBD1 TGTGCCAGCAGCACAGGGGTCCGTTTGATGAATCAGCCCCAGCATTTT CASSTGVRLMNQPQHF
TRBJ1-1 . TRBV7-2 TRBD1 TGTGCCAGCAGCTACGGACAGGGGGAAGCTTTCTTT CASSYGQGEAFF
TRBJ1-1 once TRBV29-1 TRBD1 TGCAGCGTGGCGACAGGGAGAAACACTGAAGCTTTCTTT CSVATGRNTEAFF
TRBJ1-5 . TRBV10-3 . TGTGCCATCAGTGCCGGGGGCAATCAGCCCCAGCATTTT CAISAGGNQPQHF
TRBJ2-7 . TRBV28 . TGTGCCAGCAGATTAGACAAATCCTACGAGCAGTACTTC CASRLDKSYEQYF
TRBJ2-5 . TRBV7-9 . TGTGCCAGCAGCTCCCCCTGGAGGGAGACCCAGTACTTC CASSSPWRETQYF
TRBJ1-4 . TRBV12-2 . TGTGCAAGTCGCCGACAGGTGTCGAATGAAAAACTGTTTTTT CASRRQVSNEKLFF
TRBJ1-2 . TRBV5-1 TRBD1 TGCGCCAGCAAGTCCGGGACAGCGGTCTATGGCTACACCTTC CASKSGTAVYGYTF
TRBJ2-3 . TRBV13 TRBD2 TGTGCCAGCAGCTTAGGCCGGAGCGGGATAGCGACAGATACGCAGTATTTT CASSLGRSGIATDTQYF
TRBJ2-3 . TRBV6-6 . TGTGCCACCTCGGGGGGCACAGATACGCAGTATTTT CATSGGTDTQYF
TRBJ2-1 many TRBV2 TRBD2 TGTGCCAGCAGCCTACTAGCGGGAGTTAATGAGCAGTTCTTC CASSLLAGVNEQFF
TRBJ2-2 . TRBV6-6 . TGTGCCAGCAGTCGGACCAACACCGGGGAGCTGTTTTTT CASSRTNTGELFF
TRBJ2-7 . TRBV29-1 . TGCAGCGTTGCCCCCAGAAGCTCCTACGAGCAGTACTTC CSVAPRSSYEQYF
TRBJ2-5 . TRBV2 TRBD2 TGTGCCAGCAGTCCAAGACTAGCGGGAGTAGCGGAAGAGACCCAGTACTTC CASSPRLAGVAEETQYF
TRBJ1-3 . TRBV10-3 . TGTGCCATCAGTGATCTACAGGGTTCTGCTGGAAACACCATATATTTT CAISDLQGSAGNTIYF
TRBJ2-2 . TRBV7-6 . TGTGCCAGCAGCTCGATGTCGGGGTCCGGGGAGCTGTTTTTT CASSSMSGSGELFF
TRBJ1-4 . TRBV2 . TGTGCCAGCGGGGTGGCAGGGAAGCAAAAACTGTTTTTT CASGVAGKQKLFF
TRBJ2-7 few TRBV5-1 TRBD1 TGCGCCAGCAGCTTGGGCGACAGGGTCGACGAGCAGTACTTC CASSLGDRVDEQYF
TRBJ2-1 . TRBV7-9 TRBD2 TGTGCCAGCAGCCTAGCGGGAGCCCTGAATGAGCAGTTCTTC CASSLAGALNEQFF
TRBJ2-7 . TRBV19 TRBD1 TGTGCCAGTAGTACTCGCGCGACAGGGGCCTCTTACGAGCAGTACTTC CASSTRATGASYEQYF
TRBJ2-5 . TRBV5-1 TRBD2 TGCGCCAGCAGCCCCGAGAGCGGGAGCCAAGAGACCCAGTACTTC CASSPESGSQETQYF
TRBJ2-5 . TRBV18 . TGTGCCAGCTCACCGGTCCAAGGCCAAGAGACCCAGTACTTC CASSPVQGQETQYF
TRBJ2-7 few TRBV7-9 . TGTGCCAGCAGCCGTTACTTGGACGGTACCTACGAGCAGTACTTC CASSRYLDGTYEQYF
TRBJ1-1 . TRBV4-1 . TGCGCCAGCAGCCCACGGGCTGTAATAGTTCTTACTGAAGCTTTCTTT CASSPRAVIVLTEAFF